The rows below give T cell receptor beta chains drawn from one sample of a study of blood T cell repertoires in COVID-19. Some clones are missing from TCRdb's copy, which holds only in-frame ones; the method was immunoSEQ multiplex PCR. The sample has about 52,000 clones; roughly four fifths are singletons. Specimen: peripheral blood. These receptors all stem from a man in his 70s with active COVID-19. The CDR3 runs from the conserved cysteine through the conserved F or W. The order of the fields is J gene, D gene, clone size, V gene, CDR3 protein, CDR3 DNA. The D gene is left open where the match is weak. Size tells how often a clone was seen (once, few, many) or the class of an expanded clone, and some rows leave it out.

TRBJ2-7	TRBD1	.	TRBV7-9	CASSWETGSDEQYF	TGTGCCAGCAGCTGGGAGACAGGGTCGGACGAGCAGTACTTC
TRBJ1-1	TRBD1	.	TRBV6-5	CASSIGQGDAAFF	TGTGCCAGCAGTATCGGACAGGGGGATGCGGCTTTCTTT
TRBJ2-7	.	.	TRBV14	CASSQVGDFSYEQYF	TGTGCCAGCAGCCAAGTCGGCGACTTCTCCTACGAGCAGTACTTC
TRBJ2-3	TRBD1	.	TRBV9	CASSVAPNRGKGDTQYF	TGTGCCAGCAGCGTAGCTCCGAACAGGGGAAAAGGGGATACGCAGTATTTT
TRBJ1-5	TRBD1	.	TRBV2	CASRTGIKNQPQHF	TGTGCCAGCAGGACAGGGATAAAGAATCAGCCCCAGCATTTT
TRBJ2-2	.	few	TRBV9	CASSSRTGGTGELFF	TGTGCCAGCAGCTCTCGCACAGGTGGCACCGGGGAGCTGTTTTTT
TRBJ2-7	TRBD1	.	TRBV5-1	CASRVGGQGASISATYEQYF	TGCGCCAGCAGGGTGGGGGGACAGGGGGCCTCGATATCGGCCACTTACGAGCAGTACTTC
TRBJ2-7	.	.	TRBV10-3	CAISERSSYEQYF	TGTGCCATCAGTGAGCGCAGCTCCTACGAGCAGTACTTC
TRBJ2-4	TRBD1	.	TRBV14	CASSQEGQGEDIQYF	TGTGCCAGCAGCCAAGAAGGGCAGGGGGAAGACATTCAGTACTTC
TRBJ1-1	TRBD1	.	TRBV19	CASSPRTGGEMTEAFF	TGTGCCAGTAGTCCGAGGACAGGGGGCGAGATGACTGAAGCTTTCTTT
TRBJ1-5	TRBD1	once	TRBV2	CASSEWTGLQPQHF	TGTGCCAGCAGTGAATGGACAGGGTTACAGCCCCAGCATTTT
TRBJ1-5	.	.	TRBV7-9	CASSSSFSNQPQHF	TGTGCCAGCAGCTCCAGTTTTAGCAATCAGCCCCAGCATTTT
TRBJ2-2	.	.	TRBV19	CASSIGPGGTGELFF	TGTGCCAGTAGTATAGGTCCCGGAGGGACCGGGGAGCTGTTTTTT
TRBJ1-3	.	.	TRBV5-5	CASILSVASGNTIYF	TGTGCCAGCATTTTGTCCGTGGCCTCTGGAAACACCATATATTTT
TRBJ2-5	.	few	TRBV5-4	CASSLAGSHRETQYF	TGTGCCAGCAGCTTGGCGGGGTCACACCGAGAGACCCAGTACTTC
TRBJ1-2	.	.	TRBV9	CASSVAPGSSPYGYTF	TGTGCCAGCAGCGTAGCCCCGGGGAGCAGTCCCTATGGCTACACCTTC
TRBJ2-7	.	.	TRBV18	CASSPPRARNAYEQYF	TGTGCCAGCTCACCACCGCGGGCTAGGAATGCCTACGAGCAGTACTTC
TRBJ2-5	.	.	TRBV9	CASSVASRGETQYF	TGTGCCAGCAGCGTAGCTTCGCGAGGCGAGACCCAGTACTTC
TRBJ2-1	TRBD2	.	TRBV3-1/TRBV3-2	CASSQDPGLAGYEQFF	TGTGCCAGCAGCCAAGATCCGGGACTAGCGGGATATGAGCAGTTCTTC
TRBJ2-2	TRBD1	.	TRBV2	CASLGTGDTGELFF	TGTGCCAGCCTTGGGACAGGAGACACCGGGGAGCTGTTTTTT
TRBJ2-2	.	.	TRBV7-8	CASSLFSTNTGELFF	TGTGCCAGCAGCTTATTTTCCACGAACACCGGGGAGCTGTTTTTT
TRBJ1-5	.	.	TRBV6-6	CASSYGQNQPQHF	TGTGCCAGCAGTTACGGGCAGAATCAGCCCCAGCATTTT
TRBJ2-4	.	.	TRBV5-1	CASSSAGDIQYF	TGCGCCAGCAGCAGCGCAGGGGACATTCAGTACTTC
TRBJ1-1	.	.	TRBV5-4	CASSTLQLNTEAFF	TGTGCCAGCAGCACTCTACAGCTGAACACTGAAGCTTTCTTT
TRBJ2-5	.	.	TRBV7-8	CASSQGQGSQETQYF	TGTGCCAGCAGCCAAGGTCAGGGGTCCCAAGAGACCCAGTACTTC
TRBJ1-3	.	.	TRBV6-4	CAELIPSGNTIYF	TGTGCCGAACTTATCCCCTCTGGAAACACCATATATTTT
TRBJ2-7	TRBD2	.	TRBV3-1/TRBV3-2	CASSQSGKTYEQYF	TGTGCCAGCAGCCAGAGCGGGAAAACCTACGAGCAGTACTTC
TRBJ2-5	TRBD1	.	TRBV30	CAWTGGSETQYF	TGTGCCTGGACAGGGGGCTCGGAGACCCAGTACTTC
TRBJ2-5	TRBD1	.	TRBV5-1	CASSSGQMQETQYF	TGCGCCAGCAGCTCGGGACAGATGCAAGAGACCCAGTACTTC
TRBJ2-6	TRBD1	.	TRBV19	CASSLGPGQGAAGANVLTF	TGTGCCAGTAGTCTTGGACCGGGACAGGGGGCGGCTGGGGCCAACGTCCTGACTTTC
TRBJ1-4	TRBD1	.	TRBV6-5	CASRPDRGRSEKLFF	TGTGCCAGCAGGCCAGACAGGGGGCGAAGTGAAAAACTGTTTTTT
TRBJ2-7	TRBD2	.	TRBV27	CASSTTRIAGGIYEQYF	TGTGCCAGCAGTACCACCCGTATAGCGGGGGGCATCTACGAGCAGTACTTC
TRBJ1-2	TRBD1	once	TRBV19	CASLGQGQHGYTF	TGTGCCAGTCTGGGACAGGGCCAACATGGCTACACCTTC
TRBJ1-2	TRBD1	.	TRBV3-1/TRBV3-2	CASSQDIHWTGPGYTF	TGTGCCAGCAGCCAAGATATCCATTGGACAGGCCCTGGCTACACCTTC
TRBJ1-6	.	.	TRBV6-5	CASKTGQTFYSPLHF	TGTGCCAGCAAGACCGGACAGACTTTCTATTCACCCCTCCACTTT
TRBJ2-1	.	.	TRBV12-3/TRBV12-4	CASLSRPGNEQFF	TGTGCCAGCCTCTCCCGCCCAGGGAATGAGCAGTTCTTC
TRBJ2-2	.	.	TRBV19	CASSVGPGELFF	TGTGCCAGTAGTGTAGGGCCCGGGGAGCTGTTTTTT
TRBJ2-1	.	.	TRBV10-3	CAISHPEGGRHEQFF	TGTGCCATCAGCCACCCGGAGGGGGGGCGCCATGAGCAGTTCTTC
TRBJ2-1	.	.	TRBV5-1	CASSPAGSPRDEQFF	TGCGCCAGCAGCCCGGCGGGGTCCCCGCGGGATGAGCAGTTCTTC
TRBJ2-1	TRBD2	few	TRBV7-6	CASSPTTSGGYNEQFF	TGTGCCAGCAGTCCGACGACTAGCGGGGGTTACAATGAGCAGTTCTTC